This T cell receptor beta chain was sequenced for a study of OX40 agonist ivuxolimab in advanced cancers. This clone came up once. The CDR3 contains 15 residues. V lost 4 bases, J lost 5 bases, and 14 bases lay in between. CDR1 and CDR2 (germline): MGHRA, YSYEKL. TCRdb's table, derived via immunoSEQ multiplex PCR, lists solely in-frame clones and lacks some. The top ten clones hold about 2% of a sample with 35,000 to 40,000 clones, roughly 86% of them seen once. The V call is TRBV4-1, the J call TRBJ2-2; either TRBD1 or TRBD2 may fit D (7 bases each). Sequencing was performed on CD4+ or CD8+ T cells sorted from blood, taken in a trial of the OX40 agonist ivuxolimab. This clonotype was sampled from an adult with an advanced solid tumor such as melanoma, head and neck, liver or kidney cancer. CDR3 sequence: CASSRGTAGTGELFF. The CDR3, as DNA: TGCGCCAGCAGCCGGGGGACAGCGGGGACCGGGGAGCTGTTTTTT.